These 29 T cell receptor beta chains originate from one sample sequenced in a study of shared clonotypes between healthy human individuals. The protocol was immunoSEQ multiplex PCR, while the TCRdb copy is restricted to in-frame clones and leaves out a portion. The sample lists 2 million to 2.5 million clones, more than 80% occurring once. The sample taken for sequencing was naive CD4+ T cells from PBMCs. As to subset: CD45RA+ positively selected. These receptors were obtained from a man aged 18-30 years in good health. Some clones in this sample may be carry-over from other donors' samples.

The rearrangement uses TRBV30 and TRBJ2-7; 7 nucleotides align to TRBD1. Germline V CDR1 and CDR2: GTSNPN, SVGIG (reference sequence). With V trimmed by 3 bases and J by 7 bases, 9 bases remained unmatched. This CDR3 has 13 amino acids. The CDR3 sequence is CAWRFTGAREQYF. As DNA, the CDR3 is TGTGCCTGGAGATTCACAGGGGCGCGGGAGCAGTACTTC.

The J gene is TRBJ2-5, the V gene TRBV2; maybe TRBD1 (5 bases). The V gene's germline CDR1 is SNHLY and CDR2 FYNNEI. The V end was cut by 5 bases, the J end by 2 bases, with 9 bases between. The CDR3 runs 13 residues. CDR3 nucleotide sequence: TGTGCCAGCAGTCCAGACAGTCAAGAGACCCAGTACTTC. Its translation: CASSPDSQETQYF.

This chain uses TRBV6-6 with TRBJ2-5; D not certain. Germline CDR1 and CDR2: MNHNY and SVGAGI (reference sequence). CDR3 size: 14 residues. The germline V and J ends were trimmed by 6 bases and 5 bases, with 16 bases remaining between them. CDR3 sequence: CASRSLGMRETQYF. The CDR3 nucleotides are TGTGCCAGCAGAAGTTTAGGGATGCGGGAGACCCAGTACTTC.

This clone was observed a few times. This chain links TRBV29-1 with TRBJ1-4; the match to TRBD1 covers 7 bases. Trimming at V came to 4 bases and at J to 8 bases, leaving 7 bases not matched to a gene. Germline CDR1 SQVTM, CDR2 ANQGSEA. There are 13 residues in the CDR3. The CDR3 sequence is CSVVYSDREKLFF. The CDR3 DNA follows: TGCAGCGTTGTCTACTCGGACAGGGAAAAACTGTTTTTT.

The CDR3 bases are TGCGCCAGCAGCTTGGCTGATTTACCCGGGGAGACCCAGTACTTC. This gives the protein CASSLADLPGETQYF. This chain uses TRBV5-1 with TRBJ2-5; D not resolved. This CDR3 region has 15 residues. The V and J ends lost 0 bases and 5 bases respectively, with 14 bases between them. Per the germline V gene, CDR1 is SGHRS and CDR2 is YFSETQ.

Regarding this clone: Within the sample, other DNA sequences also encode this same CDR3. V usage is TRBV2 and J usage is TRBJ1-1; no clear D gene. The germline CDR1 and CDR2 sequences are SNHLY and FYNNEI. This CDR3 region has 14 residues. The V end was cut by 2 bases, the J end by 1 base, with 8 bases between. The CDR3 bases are TGTGCCAGCAGTGAACGGGGAGGGAACACTGAAGCTTTCTTT. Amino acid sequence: CASSERGGNTEAFF.

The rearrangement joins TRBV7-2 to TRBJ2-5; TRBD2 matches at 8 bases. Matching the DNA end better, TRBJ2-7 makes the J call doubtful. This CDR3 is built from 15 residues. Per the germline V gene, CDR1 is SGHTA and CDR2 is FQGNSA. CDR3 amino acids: CASSSKLADSYEQYF. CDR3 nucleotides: TGTGCCAGCAGCTCTAAACTAGCGGACTCCTACGAGCAGTACTTC.

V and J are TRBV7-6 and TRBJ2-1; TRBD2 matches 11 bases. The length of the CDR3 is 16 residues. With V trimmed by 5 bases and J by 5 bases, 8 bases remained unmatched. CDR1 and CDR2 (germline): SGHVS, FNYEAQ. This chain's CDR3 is CASSATGTSGHNEQFF. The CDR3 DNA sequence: TGTGCCAGCAGCGCCACCGGGACTAGCGGTCACAATGAGCAGTTCTTC.

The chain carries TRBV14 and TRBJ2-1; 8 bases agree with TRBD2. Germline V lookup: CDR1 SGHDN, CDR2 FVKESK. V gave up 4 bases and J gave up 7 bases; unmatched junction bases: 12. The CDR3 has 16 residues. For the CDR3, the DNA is TGTGCCAGCAGCCCTAACGGGGCGGGAGGTTTAAATGAGCAGTTCTTC. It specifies CASSPNGAGGLNEQFF.

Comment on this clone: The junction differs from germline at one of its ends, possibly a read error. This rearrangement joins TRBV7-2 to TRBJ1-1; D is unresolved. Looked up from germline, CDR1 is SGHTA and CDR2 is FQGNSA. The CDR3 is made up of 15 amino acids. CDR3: CASSLARTGNAEAFF. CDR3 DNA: TGTGCCAGCAGCTTAGCGCGTACGGGGAACGCTGAAGCTTTCTTT.

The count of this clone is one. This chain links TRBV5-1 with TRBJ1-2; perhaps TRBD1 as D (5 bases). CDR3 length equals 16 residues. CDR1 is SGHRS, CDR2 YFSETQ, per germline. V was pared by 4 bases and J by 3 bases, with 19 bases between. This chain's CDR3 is CASSPPDRQSYYGYTF. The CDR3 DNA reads TGCGCCAGCAGCCCACCCGACAGACAATCCTACTATGGCTACACCTTC. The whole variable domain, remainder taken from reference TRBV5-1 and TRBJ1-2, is KAGVTQTPRYLIKTRGQQVTLSCSPISGHRSVSWYQQTPGQGLQFLFEYFSETQRNKGNFPGRFSGRQFSNSRSEMNVSTLELGDSALYLCASSPPDRQSYYGYTFGSGTRLTVV.

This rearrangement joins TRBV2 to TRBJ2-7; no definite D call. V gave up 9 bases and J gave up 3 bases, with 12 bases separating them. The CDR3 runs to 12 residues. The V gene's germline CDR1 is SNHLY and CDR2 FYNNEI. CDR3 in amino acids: CASYGSHYEQYF. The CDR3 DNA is TGTGCCAGTTACGGATCCCACTACGAGCAGTACTTC.

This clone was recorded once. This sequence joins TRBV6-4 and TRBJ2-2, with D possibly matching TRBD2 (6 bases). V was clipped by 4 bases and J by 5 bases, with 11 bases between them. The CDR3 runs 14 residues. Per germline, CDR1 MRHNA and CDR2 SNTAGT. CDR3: CASSVTSLTGELFF. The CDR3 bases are TGTGCCAGCAGTGTGACTAGTTTAACCGGGGAGCTGTTTTTT.

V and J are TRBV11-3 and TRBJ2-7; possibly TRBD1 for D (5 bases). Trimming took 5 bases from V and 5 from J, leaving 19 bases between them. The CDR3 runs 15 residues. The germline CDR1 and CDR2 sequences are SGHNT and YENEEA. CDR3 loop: CASSPFSGAVDEQYF. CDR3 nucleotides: TGTGCCAGCAGCCCCTTTTCTGGGGCCGTGGACGAGCAGTACTTC.

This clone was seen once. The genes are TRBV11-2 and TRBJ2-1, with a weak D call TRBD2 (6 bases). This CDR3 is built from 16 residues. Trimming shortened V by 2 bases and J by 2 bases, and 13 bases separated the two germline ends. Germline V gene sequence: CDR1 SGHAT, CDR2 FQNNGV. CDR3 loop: CASSLRRETAYNEQFF. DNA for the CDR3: TGTGCCAGCAGCTTAAGACGGGAGACTGCCTACAATGAGCAGTTCTTC.

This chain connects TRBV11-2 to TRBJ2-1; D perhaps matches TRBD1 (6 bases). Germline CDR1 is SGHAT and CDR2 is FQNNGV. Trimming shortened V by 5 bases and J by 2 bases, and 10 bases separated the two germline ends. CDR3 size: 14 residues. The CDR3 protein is CASSPYRAYNEQFF. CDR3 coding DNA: TGTGCCAGCAGCCCTTACAGGGCCTACAATGAGCAGTTCTTC.

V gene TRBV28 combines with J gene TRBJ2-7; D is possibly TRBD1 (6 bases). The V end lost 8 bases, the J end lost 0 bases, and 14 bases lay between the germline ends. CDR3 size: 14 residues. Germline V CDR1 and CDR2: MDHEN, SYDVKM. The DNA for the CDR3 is TGTGCCAGCCTTCGTCAAGGGGGCTCCTACGAGCAGTACTTC. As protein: CASLRQGGSYEQYF.

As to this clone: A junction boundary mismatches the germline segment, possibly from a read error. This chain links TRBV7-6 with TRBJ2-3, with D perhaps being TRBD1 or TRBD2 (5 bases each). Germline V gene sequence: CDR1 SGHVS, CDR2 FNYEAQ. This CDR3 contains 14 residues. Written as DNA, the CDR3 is TGTGCCAGCAGCTCCGGGACGTCCACAAATACGCAGTATTTT. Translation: CASSSGTSTNTQYF. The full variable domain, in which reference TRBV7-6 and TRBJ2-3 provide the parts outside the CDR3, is GAGVSQSPRYKVTKRGQDVALRCDPISGHVSLYWYRQALGQGPEFLTYFNYEAQQDKSGLPNDRFSAERPEGSISTLTIQRTEQRDSAMYRCASSSGTSTNTQYFGPGTRLTVL.

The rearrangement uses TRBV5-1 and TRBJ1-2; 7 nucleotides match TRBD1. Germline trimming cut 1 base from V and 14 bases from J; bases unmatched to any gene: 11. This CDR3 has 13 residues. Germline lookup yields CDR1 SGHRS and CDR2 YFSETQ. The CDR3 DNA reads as TGCGCCAGCAGCTTGACAGGGATCCCAGGGGGGACCTTC. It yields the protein CASSLTGIPGGTF.

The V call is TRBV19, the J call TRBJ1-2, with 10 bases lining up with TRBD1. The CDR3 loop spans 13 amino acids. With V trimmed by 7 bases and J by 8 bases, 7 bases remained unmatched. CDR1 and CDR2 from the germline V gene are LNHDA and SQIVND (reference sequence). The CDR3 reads CASKGQGRGGYTF. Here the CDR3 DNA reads TGTGCCAGTAAGGGACAGGGGAGAGGAGGCTACACCTTC.

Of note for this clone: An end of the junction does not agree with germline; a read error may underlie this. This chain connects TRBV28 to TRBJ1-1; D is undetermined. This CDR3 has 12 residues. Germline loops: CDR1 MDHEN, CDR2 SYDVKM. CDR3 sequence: CASSLYGFAWLF. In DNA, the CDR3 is TGTGCCAGCAGTTTATATGGGTTTGCTTGGTTGTTT.

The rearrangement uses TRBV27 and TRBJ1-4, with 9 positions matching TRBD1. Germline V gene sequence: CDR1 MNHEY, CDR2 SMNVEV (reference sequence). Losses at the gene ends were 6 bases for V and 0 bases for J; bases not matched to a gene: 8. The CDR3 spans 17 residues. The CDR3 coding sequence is TGTGCCAGCAGCCAGGACAGGGGACATGCAACTAATGAAAAACTGTTTTTT. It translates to CASSQDRGHATNEKLFF.

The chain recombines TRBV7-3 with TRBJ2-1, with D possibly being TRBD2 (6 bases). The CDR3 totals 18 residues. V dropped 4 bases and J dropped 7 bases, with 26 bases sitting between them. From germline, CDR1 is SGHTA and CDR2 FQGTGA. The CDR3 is CASSSLNPAAGFSNEQFF. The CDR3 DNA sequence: TGTGCCAGCAGCTCATTAAACCCCGCTGCGGGATTTAGTAATGAGCAGTTCTTC.

The CDR3 DNA follows: TGTGCCAGTAGTTTCGTAGGACAGGCCGGGGCCAACGTCCTGACTTTC. This codes for CASSFVGQAGANVLTF. V gene TRBV19 combines with J gene TRBJ2-6; 7 positions match TRBD1. Trimming took 5 bases from V and 4 from J; bases not matched to a gene: 8. Germline V gene lookup returns CDR1 LNHDA and CDR2 SQIVND (reference sequence). The CDR3 extends over 16 amino acids. The full variable domain, completed using reference TRBV19 and TRBJ2-6, is DGGITQSPKYLFRKEGQNVTLSCEQNLNHDAMYWYRQDPGQGLRLIYYSQIVNDFQKGDIAEGYSVSREKKESFPLTVTSAQKNPTAFYLCASSFVGQAGANVLTFGAGSRLTVL.

The chain's CDR3 is CASSQEWGKNIQYF. The CDR3, as DNA: TGCGCCAGCAGCCAAGAGTGGGGCAAAAACATTCAGTACTTC. The chain joins TRBV4-3 to TRBJ2-4; D not resolved. Germline V gene data show CDR1 as LGHNA and CDR2 as YSLEER. V dropped 0 bases and J dropped 3 bases, with 6 bases sitting between them. CDR3 length: 14 amino acids.

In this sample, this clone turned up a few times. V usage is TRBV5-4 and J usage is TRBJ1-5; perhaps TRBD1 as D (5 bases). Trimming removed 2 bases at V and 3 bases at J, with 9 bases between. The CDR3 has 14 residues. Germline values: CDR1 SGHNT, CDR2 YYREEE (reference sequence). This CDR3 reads CASSFMGDNQPQHF. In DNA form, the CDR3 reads TGTGCCAGCAGCTTCATGGGGGACAATCAGCCCCAGCATTTT.

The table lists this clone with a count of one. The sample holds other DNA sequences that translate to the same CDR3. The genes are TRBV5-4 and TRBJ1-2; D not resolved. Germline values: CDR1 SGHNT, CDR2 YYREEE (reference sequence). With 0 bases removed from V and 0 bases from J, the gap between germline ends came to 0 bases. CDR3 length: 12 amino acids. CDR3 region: CASSLANYGYTF. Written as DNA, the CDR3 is TGTGCCAGCAGCTTGGCTAACTATGGCTACACCTTC.

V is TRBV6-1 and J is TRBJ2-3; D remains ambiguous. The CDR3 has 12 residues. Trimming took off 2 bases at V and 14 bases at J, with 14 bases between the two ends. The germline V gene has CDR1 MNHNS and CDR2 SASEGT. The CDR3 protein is CASSEYSLRTYF. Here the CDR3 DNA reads TGTGCCAGCAGTGAATATTCCCTGAGAACGTATTTT.

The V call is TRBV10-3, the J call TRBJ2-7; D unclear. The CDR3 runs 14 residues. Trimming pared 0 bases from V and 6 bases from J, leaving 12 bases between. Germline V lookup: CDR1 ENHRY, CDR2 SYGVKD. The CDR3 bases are TGTGCCATCAGTGAGTCAGGCTATCTCTCCGAGCAGTACTTC. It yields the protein CAISESGYLSEQYF.